Each of the 29 T cell receptor beta chains below was sequenced from the same sample in a study of blood T cell repertoires in COVID-19. Method: immunoSEQ multiplex PCR; TCRdb's copy keeps in-frame clones and lacks some. Of approximately 220,000 clones listed, around 82% were seen once; the top ten hold about 4.6%. Sequencing was performed on PBMCs or T cells enriched from blood (not recorded which). The origin of the receptors is a woman in her forties or fifties who had been exposed to COVID-19.

This clone was found a few times. The CDR3 spells CASSPGRLYTGELFF. The CDR3 coding sequence is TGTGCCAGCAGTCCAGGGCGACTCTACACCGGGGAGCTGTTTTTT. The chain carries TRBV5-6 and TRBJ2-2, with D perhaps matching TRBD1 (5 bases). The CDR3 loop spans 15 amino acids. Trimming stripped 5 bases from V and 3 bases from J, with 14 bases between. Germline loops: CDR1 SGHDT, CDR2 YYEEEE.

The chain employs TRBV7-2 and TRBJ2-5; D gene uncertain. The V and J ends lost 1 base and 5 bases respectively, with 8 bases between them. This CDR3 is 13 amino acids long. CDR1 and CDR2 (germline): SGHTA, FQGNSA. The CDR3 region has the DNA TGTGCCAGCAGCTTAGAGTGGGCGGAGACCCAGTACTTC. Amino acids: CASSLEWAETQYF.

The count of this clone is one. The chain recombines TRBV9 with TRBJ2-7; TRBD2 is a possible D gene (5 bases). Per germline, CDR1 SGDLS and CDR2 YYNGEE. V lost 1 base to trimming and J lost 3 bases, with 11 bases between them. The CDR3 runs 14 residues. The CDR3 nucleotides read TGTGCCAGCAGCGTACATCCGGGGAACTACGAGCAGTACTTC. The encoded protein is CASSVHPGNYEQYF.

The chain combines TRBV7-9 with TRBJ1-2; 8 bases are shared with TRBD1. The CDR3 loop spans 14 amino acids. With 6 bases clipped from V and 6 bases from J, the junction kept 9 bases outside the gene matches. Germline CDR1 reads SEHNR; CDR2 reads FQNEAQ (reference sequence). CDR3 bases: TGTGCCAGCAGTCCGGACAGGGCGGGCCATGGCTACACCTTC. It translates to CASSPDRAGHGYTF.

The genes are TRBV28 and TRBJ2-1, with D hard to call. The germline CDR1 and CDR2 sequences are MDHEN and SYDVKM. This CDR3 region has 14 residues. V was clipped by 2 bases and J by 1 base, with 6 bases between them. In DNA form, the CDR3 reads TGTGCCAGCAGTTTAGCCAGGTCCTACAATGAGCAGTTCTTC. Translating gives CASSLARSYNEQFF. The entire variable domain, with the rest obtained from reference TRBV28 and TRBJ2-1, is as follows: DVKVTQSSRYLVKRTGEKVFLECVQDMDHENMFWYRQDPGLGLRLIYFSYDVKMKEKGDIPEGYSVSREKKERFSLILESASTNQTSMYLCASSLARSYNEQFFGPGTRLTVL.

This chain links TRBV3-1 (or the pseudogene TRBV3-2) with TRBJ1-2; 8 bases line up with TRBD1. J gave up 4 bases and V 1 base, and 5 bases lay outside the gene matches. The CDR3 has 15 amino acids. CDR1 and CDR2 (germline): LGHDT, YNNKEL (reference sequence). CDR3 in amino acids: CASSQAQTGGYGYTF. The DNA of the CDR3 is TGTGCCAGCAGCCAAGCCCAAACAGGGGGCTATGGCTACACCTTC.

This clone was seen a handful of times. The gene calls are TRBV12-5 and TRBJ2-2; 12 nucleotides agree with TRBD1. This CDR3 is built from 21 residues. The germline V gene encodes CDR1 LGHNT and CDR2 FRNRAP. Unmatched junction bases numbered 17, after V lost 3 bases and J lost 3 bases. The CDR3 DNA follows: TGTGCTAGTGGTTTTCAGTGGCCGGGACAGGGGGCCGTCTTTGACACCGGGGAGCTGTTTTTT. Translating gives CASGFQWPGQGAVFDTGELFF.

This clone was observed a few times. This chain connects TRBV19 to TRBJ1-4; D may be TRBD1 (5 bases). Germline V lookup: CDR1 LNHDA, CDR2 SQIVND (reference sequence). V shed 3 bases and J shed 3 bases, with 11 bases lying between them. This CDR3 spans 15 amino acids. The CDR3 loop reads CASSIDGAANEKLFF. The DNA of the CDR3 is TGTGCCAGTAGTATTGATGGGGCCGCTAATGAAAAACTGTTTTTT.

The CDR3: CASSPDKYSPDTQYF. The CDR3 nucleotides are TGTGCCAGCAGCCCCGATAAATACTCCCCAGATACGCAGTATTTT. The chain has TRBV7-3 and TRBJ2-3, with unresolved D. The CDR3 has 15 amino acids. CDR1 is SGHTA and CDR2 is FQGTGA in the germline V gene. The V end was cut by 5 bases, the J end by 4 bases, with 16 bases between. Based on the CDR3 plus reference TRBV7-3 and TRBJ2-3, the full variable domain is GAGVSQTPSNKVTEKGKYVELRCDPISGHTALYWYRQSLGQGPEFLIYFQGTGAADDSGLPNDRFFAVRPEGSVSTLKIQRTERGDSAVYLCASSPDKYSPDTQYFGPGTRLTVL.

The rearrangement uses TRBV6-5 and TRBJ1-1; unclear D gene. Per the germline V gene, CDR1 is MNHEY and CDR2 is SVGAGI. This CDR3 is built from 13 residues. Deletions cut 4 bases from V and 3 bases from J, with 9 bases between. The CDR3 bases are TGTGCCAGCAGTTTTTCGGTGGACACTGAAGCTTTCTTT. This translates into CASSFSVDTEAFF.

This sequence joins TRBV14 and TRBJ1-2; no clear D. Between the trimmed V and J ends, which lost 1 base and 8 bases, there was a span of 14 bases. The CDR3 has 14 amino acids. Germline V gene data show CDR1 as SGHDN and CDR2 as FVKESK. CDR3 coding DNA: TGTGCCAGCAGCCAAGCCTCGGGGTGGGGAGGCTACACCTTC. It codes for CASSQASGWGGYTF.

V usage is TRBV29-1 and J usage is TRBJ1-1, with a tentative D call TRBD1 (5 bases). CDR3 length: 14 amino acids. Germline V gene data show CDR1 as SQVTM and CDR2 as ANQGSEA. V dropped 6 bases and J dropped 0 bases, with 14 bases sitting between them. CDR3 DNA: TGCAGCGTAGCCGACAGCATGATGAACACTGAAGCTTTCTTT. Its translation: CSVADSMMNTEAFF.

This clone was seen more than once but under ten times. The rearrangement joins TRBV7-9 to TRBJ1-6, with a tentative D call TRBD1 (6 bases). This CDR3 has 14 residues. CDR1 is SEHNR and CDR2 is FQNEAQ in the germline V gene (reference sequence). Trimming took off 5 bases at V and 6 bases at J, with 11 bases between the two ends. The CDR3 loop reads CASSPDSPNSPLHF. DNA for the CDR3: TGTGCCAGCAGCCCGGACAGCCCTAATTCACCCCTCCACTTT.

The V gene is TRBV9, the J gene TRBJ1-6, with a weak D call TRBD1 (5 bases). CDR1 is SGDLS and CDR2 is YYNGEE in the germline V gene. Trimming stripped 0 bases from V and 7 bases from J, with 8 bases between. The CDR3 is made up of 14 amino acids. CDR3 nucleotides: TGTGCCAGCAGCGTAGGCAGGGCAAATTCACCCCTCCACTTT. It codes for CASSVGRANSPLHF.

The rearrangement joins TRBV7-2 to TRBJ2-7; possibly TRBD2 for D (5 bases). The germline V and J ends were trimmed by 3 bases and 2 bases, with 11 bases remaining between them. Per the germline V gene, CDR1 is SGHTA and CDR2 is FQGNSA. The CDR3 totals 14 residues. For the CDR3, the DNA is TGTGCCAGCAGCTTGGTAATCGGGACCTACGAGCAGTACTTC. It translates to CASSLVIGTYEQYF. Combining the CDR3 with reference TRBV7-2 and TRBJ2-7 gives the whole variable domain GAGVSQSPSNKVTEKGKDVELRCDPISGHTALYWYRQSLGQGLEFLIYFQGNSAPDKSGLPSDRFSAERTGGSVSTLTIQRTQQEDSAVYLCASSLVIGTYEQYFGPGTRLTVT.

V and J are TRBV10-3 and TRBJ2-6; D call uncertain. The ends were cut back, 0 bases at V and 0 bases at J, with 6 bases in the middle. CDR1 is ENHRY, CDR2 SYGVKD, per germline. The CDR3 has 16 residues. CDR3 in DNA: TGTGCCATCAGTGAGTCTGCAGGCTCTGGGGCCAACGTCCTGACTTTC. This translates into CAISESAGSGANVLTF.

This chain joins TRBV6-2 or TRBV6-3 and TRBJ1-2; no definite D call. The germline CDR1 and CDR2 sequences are MNHEY and SVGEGT. V lost 6 bases, J lost 0 bases, and 8 bases lay in between. The CDR3 totals 13 residues. CDR3 nucleotides: TGTGCCAGCAGCTCCACATCTAACTATGGCTACACCTTC. Its protein product is CASSSTSNYGYTF.

The chain couples TRBV7-2 to TRBJ2-1, with D unclear. The ends were cut back, 2 bases at V and 5 bases at J, with 10 bases in the middle. Germline assignment: CDR1 SGHTA and CDR2 FQGNSA. The CDR3 spans 14 residues. CDR3 bases: TGTGCCAGCAGCTTATTTATAGTTAACAATGAGCAGTTCTTC. Translation: CASSLFIVNNEQFF.

The chain uses TRBV28 and TRBJ1-1; 8 nucleotides agree with TRBD1. J gave up 2 bases and V 5 bases, and 1 base lay outside the gene matches. In germline, CDR1 is MDHEN, CDR2 SYDVKM. The length of the CDR3 is 13 residues. DNA for the CDR3: TGTGCCAGCAGTGCAGGGGGCAACACTGAAGCTTTCTTT. This translates into CASSAGGNTEAFF.

The rearrangement uses TRBV19 and TRBJ1-2; D is perhaps TRBD1 (6 bases). The CDR3 runs 14 residues. Trimming shortened V by 5 bases and J by 8 bases, and 18 bases separated the two germline ends. Germline V gives CDR1 LNHDA, CDR2 SQIVND (reference sequence). CDR3 DNA sequence: TGTGCCAGTAGTCCGGGGGAGGGGGTTAGGGGCTACACCTTC. Translated, it gives CASSPGEGVRGYTF.

The chain is built from TRBV20-1 and TRBJ2-5, with no clear D. This CDR3 comprises 11 residues. In germline, CDR1 is DFQATT, CDR2 SNEGSKA (reference sequence). The V and J ends lost 0 bases and 6 bases respectively, with 5 bases between them. This chain's CDR3 is CSARDRKTQYF. The CDR3 DNA follows: TGCAGTGCTAGAGATAGAAAGACCCAGTACTTC.

The V and J genes are TRBV6-1 and TRBJ1-3, with D possibly matching TRBD1 (6 bases). Germline CDR1 and CDR2: MNHNS and SASEGT. The CDR3 loop spans 17 amino acids. Trimming removed 3 bases from V and 1 base from J, with 16 bases in between. For the CDR3, the DNA is TGTGCCAGCAGTGACCCGGGAACAGGGAAGTCTGGAAACACCATATATTTT. As protein: CASSDPGTGKSGNTIYF.

This chain joins TRBV14 and TRBJ2-7, with a possible D match to TRBD1 (5 bases). V shed 1 base and J shed 3 bases, with 16 bases lying between them. Germline lookup yields CDR1 SGHDN and CDR2 FVKESK. This CDR3 is built from 16 residues. The CDR3 DNA is TGTGCCAGCAGCCAAGGGGGCGAGCTGATTAACTACGAGCAGTACTTC. Its protein product is CASSQGGELINYEQYF.

The chain uses TRBV5-1 and TRBJ1-3, with D possibly matching TRBD1 (5 bases). Germline V CDR1 and CDR2: SGHRS, YFSETQ. V lost 4 bases and J lost 9, with 23 bases in between. This CDR3 comprises 16 residues. This CDR3 reads CASSNRTGTPGGTIYF. CDR3 nucleotides: TGCGCCAGCAGCAACAGGACGGGCACCCCGGGGGGCACCATATATTTT.

V and J are TRBV6-1 and TRBJ2-5; a weak D match, TRBD1 (7 bases). The V and J ends lost 4 bases and 7 bases respectively, with 22 bases between them. The CDR3 totals 16 residues. CDR1 and CDR2 from the germline V gene are MNHNS and SASEGT. CDR3 sequence: CASSAHLRQGGATQYF. The CDR3 DNA is TGTGCCAGCAGTGCACACCTTAGGCAGGGGGGTGCGACCCAGTACTTC.

V is TRBV2 and J is TRBJ2-3, with D maybe TRBD2 (5 bases). V lost 6 bases to trimming and J lost 3 bases, with 10 bases between them. CDR3 size: 13 residues. CDR1 is SNHLY, CDR2 FYNNEI, per germline. Here the CDR3 DNA reads TGTGCCAGCAGGGGAGCGCTTACAGATACGCAGTATTTT. Translated: CASRGALTDTQYF. Full variable domain (outside the CDR3, taken from reference TRBV2 and TRBJ2-3): EPEVTQTPSHQVTQMGQEVILRCVPISNHLYFYWYRQILGQKVEFLVSFYNNEISEKSEIFDDQFSVERPDGSNFTLKIRSTKLEDSAMYFCASRGALTDTQYFGPGTRLTVL.

The rearrangement links TRBV19 to TRBJ2-5; TRBD1 is a possible D gene (6 bases). The CDR3 runs 15 residues. Trimming left V 5 bases short and J 7 bases short, with 20 bases between. Germline V gene sequence: CDR1 LNHDA, CDR2 SQIVND (reference sequence). The CDR3 DNA sequence: TGTGCCAGTAGTCTATCTGAACAGGGATTGGGGACCCAGTACTTC. The encoded protein is CASSLSEQGLGTQYF.

This chain connects TRBV10-1 to TRBJ2-1; D might be TRBD2 (7 bases). The CDR3 is 13 residues long. Germline lookup yields CDR1 WNHNN and CDR2 SYGVQD (reference sequence). The ends were cut back, 2 bases at V and 10 bases at J, with 12 bases in the middle. In nucleotides, the CDR3 is TGCGCCAGCAGTGAGGGGGGGGGCTTAGAGCAGTTCTTC. Residues: CASSEGGGLEQFF.

The sample holds a few counts of this clone. The gene calls are TRBV12-3 or TRBV12-4 and TRBJ1-1; D is undetermined. CDR3 length: 10 residues. V gave up 7 bases and J gave up 13 bases, with 13 bases separating them. This CDR3 is CASTKNEIFF. DNA for the CDR3: TGTGCCAGCACAAAGAATGAGATTTTCTTT.